The 28 T cell receptor beta chains below come from one sample, sequenced in a study of CD8+CD57+ T cells in acquired aplastic anemia. Patients selected for sequencing had displayed CD8+CD57+ cell expansion by flow cytometry. Genomic DNA provided the template from which TCR beta VDJ and CDR3 profiles were obtained. TCRdb processed the reads anew with MiXCR; each CDR3 protein has one entry. There are a few hundred thousand distinct CDR3 sequences in the sample; under 40% occur only once, and about 0.8% lies in the top ten. Sequencing was carried out using sorted CD4+, CD8+, or CD8+CD57+ T cells (not recorded which) from PBMCs. The receptor set was obtained from a human donor with aplastic anemia.

V gene TRBV15 combines with J gene TRBJ2-7; the match to TRBD2 covers 8 bases. Germline CDR1 LNHNV, CDR2 YYDKDF (reference sequence). V gave up 0 bases and J gave up 3 bases; unmatched junction bases: 4. This CDR3 has 15 residues. The CDR3 DNA follows: TGTGCCACCAGCAGAGATCGCGGGGGGCACTACGAGCAGTACTTC. This sequence encodes CATSRDRGGHYEQYF.

This clonotype showed up many times. The chain employs TRBV7-9 and TRBJ1-5; a possible D gene is TRBD1 (5 bases). CDR3 length: 14 amino acids. CDR1 is SEHNR and CDR2 is FQNEAQ in the germline V gene (reference sequence). V lost 3 bases and J 4 bases, leaving 10 bases between the germline ends. CDR3 residues: CASSFQGSNQPQHF. CDR3 bases: TGTGCCAGCAGCTTCCAGGGTTCTAATCAGCCCCAGCATTTT.

The chain recombines TRBV19 with TRBJ1-5, with TRBD1 matching 10 bases. The germline gives CDR1 LNHDA, CDR2 SQIVND (reference sequence). CDR3 length equals 15 residues. V shed 7 bases, J shed 6 bases, and the junction held 9 bases outside the gene matches. The CDR3 loop is CASIEPGQGSQPQHF. CDR3 bases: TGTGCCAGTATTGAACCGGGACAGGGGAGTCAGCCCCAGCATTTT.

A few counts support this clonotype. The CDR3 loop reads CASSLAAGGLDTQYF. CDR3 bases: TGTGCCAGCAGTTTAGCAGCGGGGGGTTTAGATACGCAGTATTTT. The V call is TRBV12-3 or TRBV12-4, the J call TRBJ2-3, with 9 positions matching TRBD2. This CDR3 region has 15 residues. V lost 0 bases to trimming and J lost 5 bases; unmatched junction nucleotides: 3.

The V gene is TRBV10-1, the J gene TRBJ1-1, with D unresolved. Trimming took 6 bases from V and 1 from J, leaving 12 bases between them. Germline V gives CDR1 WNHNN, CDR2 SYGVQD (reference sequence). The CDR3 is 14 amino acids. As DNA, the CDR3 is TGCGCCAGCAGCGGCACCGGTAGGAACACTGAAGCTTTCTTT. This gives the protein CASSGTGRNTEAFF.

The chain is built from TRBV20-1 and TRBJ2-2; a possible D gene is TRBD2 (6 bases). Trimming left V 0 bases short and J 5 bases short, with 7 bases between. Germline V gene data show CDR1 as DFQATT and CDR2 as SNEGSKA (reference sequence). The CDR3 is 13 amino acids. CDR3 bases: TGCAGTGCTAGAGACAGCGGGACCGGGGAGCTGTTTTTT. It translates to CSARDSGTGELFF.

The rearrangement uses TRBV27 and TRBJ1-3; D gene uncertain. V lost 2 bases to trimming and J lost 5 bases, with 10 bases between them. Germline V lookup: CDR1 MNHEY, CDR2 SMNVEV (reference sequence). The length of the CDR3 is 14 residues. In DNA form, the CDR3 reads TGTGCCAGCAGTTTAACGTATGCAAGAAACACCATATATTTT. As protein: CASSLTYARNTIYF.

This chain uses TRBV6-5 with TRBJ1-1; TRBD1 matches 7 bases. This CDR3 region has 15 residues. Germline loops: CDR1 MNHEY, CDR2 SVGAGI. The trim removed 4 bases at V and 1 base at J, leaving 6 bases unmatched. The CDR3 DNA is TGTGCCAGCAGTTCCCCGGGACAGAAGAACACTGAAGCTTTCTTT. Amino acids: CASSSPGQKNTEAFF.

Only a few counts were recorded for this clonotype. The gene calls are TRBV5-8 and TRBJ2-7; no reliable D call. Germline lookup yields CDR1 SGHTS and CDR2 YDEGEE. The CDR3 spans 13 residues. The ends were cut back, 1 base at V and 2 bases at J, with 7 bases in the middle. The CDR3 bases are TGTGCCAGCAGCTTGATGGGTGCCTACGAGCAGTACTTC. Translating gives CASSLMGAYEQYF.

This clonotype was found a few times. The J gene is TRBJ2-1, the V gene TRBV4-2, with D maybe TRBD2 (6 bases). The CDR3 has 16 amino acids. Germline V lookup: CDR1 LGHNA, CDR2 YNFKEQ. The V gene lost 3 bases and the J gene lost 0 bases, with 12 bases spanning the gap. The CDR3 is CASSHVSGSSYNEQFF. In nucleotides, the CDR3 is TGTGCCAGCAGCCATGTTAGCGGAAGCTCCTACAATGAGCAGTTCTTC.

This clonotype has just a few counts. The chain recombines TRBV12-3 or TRBV12-4 with TRBJ2-1; no reliable D call. V was trimmed by 3 bases and J by 13 bases, leaving 10 bases between them. The CDR3 consists of 11 residues. Written as DNA, the CDR3 is TGTGCCAGCAGTTTTAACGAGAACCAGTTCTTC. Encoded protein: CASSFNENQFF.

In its sample, this clonotype was seen many times. This sequence joins TRBV11-1 and TRBJ2-7; weak D call: TRBD2 (5 bases). Trimming removed 5 bases at V and 5 bases at J, with 16 bases between. Germline-derived CDR1 and CDR2 are SGHAT and FQDESV (reference sequence). This CDR3 is 14 amino acids long. CDR3 DNA: TGTGCCAGCAGCGCGAAATACGGGGTGGACGAGCAGTACTTC. Its translation is CASSAKYGVDEQYF.

The gene calls are TRBV5-4 and TRBJ1-6; 9 bases align to TRBD1. CDR1 and CDR2 (germline): SGHNT, YYREEE (reference sequence). The CDR3 runs 15 residues. With V trimmed by 2 bases and J by 7 bases, 4 bases remained unmatched. The CDR3 nucleotides read TGTGCCAGCAGCTTAGGGACAGGGAGGAATTCACCCCTCCACTTT. Encoded protein: CASSLGTGRNSPLHF.

With respect to this clonotype: A far larger clone is one base from this, pointing to a likely read error. It is unclear where the CDR3 begins or ends on the DNA, so no DNA is shown, and the CDR3 is as TCRdb lists it. The rearrangement links TRBV19 to TRBJ1-1; the table calls TRBD1, which could not be checked here. Germline loops: CDR1 LNHDA, CDR2 SQIVND (reference sequence). 13 amino acids form the CDR3, both terminal residues included. CDR3 in amino acids: CASSVGGGTEASF.

The sample holds many counts of this clonotype. The chain combines TRBV14 with TRBJ2-7, with 9 bases that match TRBD2. The CDR3 totals 16 residues. V was clipped by 3 bases and J by 0 bases; unmatched bases: 6. Germline CDR1 reads SGHDN; CDR2 reads FVKESK. This CDR3 reads CASSQLAGLHSYEQYF. DNA for the CDR3: TGTGCCAGCAGCCAGCTAGCGGGACTCCACTCCTACGAGCAGTACTTC.

As regards this clonotype: The junction differs from germline at one of its ends, possibly a read error. This CDR3 reads CAISESFAGDGGSGAKPTYERYF. CDR3 nucleotide sequence: TGTGCCATCAGTGAGTCGTTTGCTGGGGATGGTGGTAGCGGGGCAAAACCAACCTACGAGCGGTACTTC. The chain employs TRBV10-3 and TRBJ2-7; 8 nucleotides align to TRBD2. Germline CDR1 and CDR2: ENHRY and SYGVKD. The CDR3 has 23 residues.

The chain recombines TRBV10-3 with TRBJ2-1; D perhaps matches TRBD1 (9 bases). Trimming pared 6 bases from V and 5 bases from J, leaving 20 bases between. The CDR3 sequence is 16 residues long. Germline values: CDR1 ENHRY, CDR2 SYGVKD. CDR3 region: CAISRGGQGLDNEQFF. The CDR3 nucleotides are TGTGCCATCAGCCGGGGGGGACAGGGTTTGGACAATGAGCAGTTCTTC.

This clonotype was counted a few times. This chain uses TRBV6-5 with TRBJ1-1, with TRBD1 matching 10 bases. CDR3 size: 15 residues. The germline V gene has CDR1 MNHEY and CDR2 SVGAGI. After removal of 2 bases from V and 10 bases from J, the junction contained 10 bases not matched to a gene. The CDR3 nucleotides are TGTGCCAGCAGTTACCGGGACAGGGGATTGGGGGGAGCTTTCTTT. Translation gives CASSYRDRGLGGAFF.

V and J are TRBV28 and TRBJ1-1, with TRBD1 as a possible D gene (5 bases). Germline V gene data show CDR1 as MDHEN and CDR2 as SYDVKM. V was shortened by 7 bases and J by 0 bases, with 12 bases between the two germline ends. The CDR3 covers 14 residues. The CDR3: CASIRRGVNTEAFF. CDR3 in DNA: TGTGCCAGCATTAGGAGGGGCGTGAACACTGAAGCTTTCTTT.

A few counts support this clonotype. The rearrangement uses TRBV30 and TRBJ2-7; 8 bases are a match to TRBD2. The CDR3 extends over 15 amino acids. CDR1 is GTSNPN, CDR2 SVGIG, per germline (reference sequence). With 0 bases clipped from V and 0 bases from J, the junction kept 4 bases outside the gene matches. CDR3 nucleotide sequence: TGTGCCTGGAGTGTCCCGGGACTAGACTCCTACGAGCAGTACTTC. The encoded protein is CAWSVPGLDSYEQYF.

The rearrangement uses TRBV2 and TRBJ2-2; 10 nucleotides align to TRBD2. The CDR3 runs to 16 residues. Unmatched junction bases numbered 8, after V lost 4 bases and J lost 6 bases. Germline V gives CDR1 SNHLY, CDR2 FYNNEI. CDR3 DNA sequence: TGTGCCAGCAGTGGCCAACTAGCGGGAAACGCCGGGGAGCTGTTTTTT. The encoded protein is CASSGQLAGNAGELFF.

This clonotype appeared a few times. The rearrangement uses TRBV30 and TRBJ1-2, with a weak D call TRBD1 (6 bases). CDR1 is GTSNPN, CDR2 SVGIG, per germline (reference sequence). This CDR3 region has 13 residues. V was pared by 5 bases and J by 4 bases, with 14 bases between. The CDR3 DNA is TGTGCCTGGGGGAGGGACAAAACCTATGGCTACACCTTC. This codes for CAWGRDKTYGYTF.

V gene TRBV5-1 combines with J gene TRBJ2-5, with 9 bases lining up with TRBD2. The CDR3 contains 17 residues. With 0 bases clipped from V and 2 bases from J, the junction kept 8 bases outside the gene matches. CDR1 SGHRS and CDR2 YFSETQ come from the germline V gene. This CDR3 is CASSLVVVTSGQETQYF. For the CDR3, the DNA is TGCGCCAGCAGCTTGGTAGTCGTGACTAGCGGACAAGAGACCCAGTACTTC.

This clonotype occurred once. Possible read error: a much larger clone is one base away. The V gene is TRBV20-1, the J gene TRBJ1-2, with 9 positions matching TRBD1. The CDR3 totals 13 residues. In germline, CDR1 is DFQATT, CDR2 SNEGSKA (reference sequence). CDR3 amino acids: CSAGPGTGKFYAF. The DNA of the CDR3 is TGCAGTGCTGGGCCCGGGACAGGGAAGTTCTACGCCTTC.

The gene calls are TRBV11-3 and TRBJ1-3; D ambiguous. The ends were cut back, 5 bases at V and 4 bases at J, with 15 bases in the middle. The CDR3 totals 15 residues. CDR1 and CDR2 (germline): SGHNT, YENEEA. For the CDR3, the DNA is TGTGCCAGCAGCCCGAGCATTGGGCCAGGAAACACCATATATTTT. Translating it yields CASSPSIGPGNTIYF.

In this sample, this clonotype turned up a few times. The chain couples TRBV6-1 to TRBJ1-5, with D possibly matching TRBD1 (5 bases). The germline V and J ends were trimmed by 7 bases and 3 bases, with 10 bases remaining between them. The CDR3 has 13 residues. The germline CDR1 and CDR2 sequences are MNHNS and SASEGT. This chain's CDR3 is CASIQTANQPQHF. The CDR3 DNA is TGTGCCAGCATTCAGACAGCCAATCAGCCCCAGCATTTT.

This chain links TRBV25-1 with TRBJ2-1; 12 bases map to TRBD1. This CDR3 has 21 amino acids. Germline V gene data show CDR1 as MGHDK and CDR2 as SYGVNS. Trimming took 1 base from V and 0 from J; bases not matched to a gene: 13. The CDR3 DNA follows: TGTGCCAGCAGTGAATGGACCGGGACAGGGGGCCGGGAAAGCTCCTACAATGAGCAGTTCTTC. It codes for CASSEWTGTGGRESSYNEQFF.

This chain uses TRBV7-9 with TRBJ2-7; D not resolved. The V gene's germline CDR1 is SEHNR and CDR2 FQNEAQ (reference sequence). Deletions cut 4 bases from V and 1 base from J, with 20 bases between. The CDR3 sequence is 17 residues long. The CDR3, as DNA: TGTGCCAGCAGCTCCCGCCGTACAGCACTGGGGTCCTACGAGCAGTACTTC. This codes for CASSSRRTALGSYEQYF.